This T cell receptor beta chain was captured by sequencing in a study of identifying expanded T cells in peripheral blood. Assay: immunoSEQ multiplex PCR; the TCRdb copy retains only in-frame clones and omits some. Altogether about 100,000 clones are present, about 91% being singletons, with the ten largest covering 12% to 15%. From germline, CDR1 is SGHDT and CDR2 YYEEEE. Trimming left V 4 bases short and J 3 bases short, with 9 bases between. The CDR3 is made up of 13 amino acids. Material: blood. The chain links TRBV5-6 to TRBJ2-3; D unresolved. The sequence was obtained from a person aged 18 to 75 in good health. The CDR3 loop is CASSPRKTDTQYF. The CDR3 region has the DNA TGTGCCAGCAGCCCCAGGAAGACAGATACGCAGTATTTT.